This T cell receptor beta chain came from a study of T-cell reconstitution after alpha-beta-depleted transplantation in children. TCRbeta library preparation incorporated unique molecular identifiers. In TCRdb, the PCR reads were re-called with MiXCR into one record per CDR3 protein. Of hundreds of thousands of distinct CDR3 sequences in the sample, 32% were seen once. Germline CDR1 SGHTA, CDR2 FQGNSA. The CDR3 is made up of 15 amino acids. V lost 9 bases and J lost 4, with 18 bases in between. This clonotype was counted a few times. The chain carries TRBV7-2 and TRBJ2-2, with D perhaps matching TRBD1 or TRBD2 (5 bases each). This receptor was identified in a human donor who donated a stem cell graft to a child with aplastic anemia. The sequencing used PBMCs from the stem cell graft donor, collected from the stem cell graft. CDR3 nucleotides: TGTGCCAGTATAAGTGGGGGAGAGATCACCGGGGAGCTGTTTTTT. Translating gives CASISGGEITGELFF.